This entry concerns a single T cell receptor beta chain. Its cognate antigen is unknown. After constant-region reverse-primer amplification, full-length variable regions underwent semi-nested PCR with Nested Universal Primer A. A single record per CDR3 protein comes from TCRdb applying MiXCR to the 5' RACE reads. This sample has tens of thousands of distinct CDR3 sequences, with more than 30% found just once. Germline trimming cut 7 bases from V and 4 bases from J; bases unmatched to any gene: 12. Germline V gene lookup returns CDR1 MNHEY and CDR2 SVGEGT. CDR3 length: 17 amino acids. Study-wide points: The larger cohort examined one V-J beta rearrangement, not whole repertoires.

The specimen sequenced was tumor-infiltrating naive CD4+ T cells sorted from the breast tumor. Subset meaning: naive CD4+ T cells, CD4+CD45RA+CD25-. This chain links TRBV6-2 or TRBV6-3 with TRBJ1-5; 11 nucleotides match TRBD1. The origin of this receptor is a female donor with breast cancer. CDR3 bases: TGTGCCAGCACGCGGATTTGGGGACAGGGGGATAATCAGCCCCAGCATTTT. It is translated as CASTRIWGQGDNQPQHF.